This T cell receptor (beta chain) was sequenced during a study of OX40 agonist ivuxolimab in advanced cancers. For the study at large: The drug used for patients, ivuxolimab, was an agonistic anti-OX40 (CD134) antibody.

The CDR3 has 11 amino acids. Germline CDR1 SGHAT, CDR2 FQNNGV. With 3 bases removed from V and 8 bases from J, the gap between germline ends came to 7 bases. Patients had blood sampled at baseline and again on cycle 4 day 1 and cycle 7 day 1. Study-wide findings and caveats: By week 6 at 0.1 to 3.0 mg/kg, blood CD4+ and CD8+ T cells had expanded clonally.

Method: immunoSEQ multiplex PCR; TCRdb's copy keeps in-frame clones and lacks some. The data contain roughly 60,000 clones, over 90% of them singletons. Worth noting for this clone: Its cognate antigen is unknown.

Source: CD4+ or CD8+ T cells sorted from blood, taken in a trial of the OX40 agonist ivuxolimab. The sequence was collected from an adult with an advanced solid tumor such as melanoma, head and neck, liver or kidney cancer. The rearrangement uses TRBV11-2 and TRBJ1-1; D is possibly TRBD1 (5 bases). Here the CDR3 reads CASSFEGEAFF. CDR3 DNA sequence: TGTGCCAGCAGCTTTGAGGGGGAAGCTTTCTTT.